This T cell receptor (beta chain) was identified in a study of radiotherapy plus CTLA-4 blockade in lung cancer. Study in general: For roughly 19% of patients, objective responses occurred, and approximately 31% had disease control.

Profiling relied on immunoSEQ multiplex PCR, and the TCRdb table lists in-frame clones only, not all of them. The sample records tens of thousands of clones, roughly four fifths being singletons. The CDR3 has 15 amino acids. Between the trimmed V and J ends, which lost 2 bases and 4 bases, there was a span of 11 bases. Germline values: CDR1 MNHEY, CDR2 SVGAGI. This clone was seen just once. This clonotype was sampled from a human donor with non-small cell lung cancer whose response to radiotherapy plus ipilimumab could not be evaluated. Some clones in this sample may be carry-over from other donors' samples. The rearrangement links TRBV6-5 to TRBJ2-2; no definite D call. The material was peripheral blood, obtained from a patient treated with radiotherapy plus ipilimumab. CDR3 sequence reads: CASSYAWASTGELFF. As DNA, the CDR3 is TGTGCCAGCAGTTACGCATGGGCTTCCACCGGGGAGCTGTTTTTT.